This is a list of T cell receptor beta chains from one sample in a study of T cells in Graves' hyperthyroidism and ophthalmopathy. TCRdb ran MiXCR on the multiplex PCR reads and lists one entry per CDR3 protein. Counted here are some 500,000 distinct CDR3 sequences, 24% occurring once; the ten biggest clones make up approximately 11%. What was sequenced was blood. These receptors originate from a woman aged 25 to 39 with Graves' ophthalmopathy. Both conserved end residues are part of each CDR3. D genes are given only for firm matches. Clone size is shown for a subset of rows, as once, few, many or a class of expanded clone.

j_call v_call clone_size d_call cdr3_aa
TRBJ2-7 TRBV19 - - CASSSLQIPYEQYF
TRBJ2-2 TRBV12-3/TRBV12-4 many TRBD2 CASSLATSGANTGELFF
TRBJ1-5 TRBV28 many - CASNQQGFGDQPQHF
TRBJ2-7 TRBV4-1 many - CASSGPYSYEQYF
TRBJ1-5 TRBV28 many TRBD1 CASRQPPRGPRNQPQHF
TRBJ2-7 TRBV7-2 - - CASSTRTVSSYEQYF
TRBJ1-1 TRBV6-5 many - CASSRSLGTEAFF
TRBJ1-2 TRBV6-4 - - CASSPRKGGYGYTF
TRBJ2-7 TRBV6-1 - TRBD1 CASSLRGYDQYF
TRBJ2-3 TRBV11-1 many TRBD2 CASSPVTSGAEDTQYF
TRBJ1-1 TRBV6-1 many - CATGDTEAFF
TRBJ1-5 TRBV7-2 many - CASSLLVGPPQHF
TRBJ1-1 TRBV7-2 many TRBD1 CASSRDRGPTEAFF
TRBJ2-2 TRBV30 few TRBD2 CAWSVPVLAGDTGELFF
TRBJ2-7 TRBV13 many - CASSHRDGTAEQYF
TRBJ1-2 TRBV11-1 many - CASSLEVGYGYTF
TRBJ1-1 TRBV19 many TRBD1 CASSRTGGRAFF
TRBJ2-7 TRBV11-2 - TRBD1 CASSLHAQGVSYEQYF
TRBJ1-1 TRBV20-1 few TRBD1 CSARTGGGTEAFF
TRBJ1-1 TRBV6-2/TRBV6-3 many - CASRRAGIEGRTEAFF
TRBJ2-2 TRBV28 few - CASSSLGLGELFF
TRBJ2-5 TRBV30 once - CAWSVVGPETQYF
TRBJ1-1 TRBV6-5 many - CASSYPTRGENTEAFF
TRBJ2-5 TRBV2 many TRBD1 CASSYDRAETQYF
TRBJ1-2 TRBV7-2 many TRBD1 CASSQQLGQDGYTF
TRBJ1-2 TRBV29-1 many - CRASGIRGEGYTF
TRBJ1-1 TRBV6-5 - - CASSSLTTGAFF
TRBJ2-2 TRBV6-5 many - CASRKVTGSTGELFF
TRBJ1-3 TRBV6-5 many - CASSYSIQGVAGNTIYF